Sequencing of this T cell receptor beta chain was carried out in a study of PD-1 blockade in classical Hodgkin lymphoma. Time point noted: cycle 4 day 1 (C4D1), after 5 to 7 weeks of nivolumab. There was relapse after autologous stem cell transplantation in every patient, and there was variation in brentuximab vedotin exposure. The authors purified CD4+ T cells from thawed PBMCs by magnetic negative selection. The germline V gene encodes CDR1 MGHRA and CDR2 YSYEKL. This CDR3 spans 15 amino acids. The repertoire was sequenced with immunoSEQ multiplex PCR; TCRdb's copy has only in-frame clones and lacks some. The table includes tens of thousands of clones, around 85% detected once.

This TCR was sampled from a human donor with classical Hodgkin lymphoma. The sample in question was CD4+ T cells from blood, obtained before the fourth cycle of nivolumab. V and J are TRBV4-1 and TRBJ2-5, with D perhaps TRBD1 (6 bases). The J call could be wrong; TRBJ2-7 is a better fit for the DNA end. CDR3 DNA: TGCGCCAGCAGCCACGATCCCGGACAGAACTACGAGCAGTACTTC. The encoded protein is CASSHDPGQNYEQYF.